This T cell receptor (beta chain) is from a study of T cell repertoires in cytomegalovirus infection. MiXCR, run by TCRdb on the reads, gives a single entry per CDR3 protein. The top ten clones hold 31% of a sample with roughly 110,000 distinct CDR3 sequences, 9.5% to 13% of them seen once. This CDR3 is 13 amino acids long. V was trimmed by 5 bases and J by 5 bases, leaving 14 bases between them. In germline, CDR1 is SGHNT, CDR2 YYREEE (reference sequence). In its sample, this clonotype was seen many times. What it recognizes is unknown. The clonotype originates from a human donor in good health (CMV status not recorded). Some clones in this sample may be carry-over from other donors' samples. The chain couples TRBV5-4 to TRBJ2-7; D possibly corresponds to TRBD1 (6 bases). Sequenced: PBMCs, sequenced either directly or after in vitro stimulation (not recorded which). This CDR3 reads CASSQTGQNEQYF. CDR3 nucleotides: TGTGCCAGCAGTCAAACAGGACAGAACGAGCAGTACTTC.